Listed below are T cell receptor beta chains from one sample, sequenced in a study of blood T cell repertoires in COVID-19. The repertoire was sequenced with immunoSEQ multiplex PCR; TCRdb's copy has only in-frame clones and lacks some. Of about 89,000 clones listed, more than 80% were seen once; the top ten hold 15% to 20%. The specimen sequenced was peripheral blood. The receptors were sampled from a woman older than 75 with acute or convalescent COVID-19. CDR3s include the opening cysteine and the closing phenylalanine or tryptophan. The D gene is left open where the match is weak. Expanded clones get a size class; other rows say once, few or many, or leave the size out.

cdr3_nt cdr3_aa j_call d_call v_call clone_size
TGTGCCTGGAGTCCCCAGGGGAATCAGCCCCAGCATTTT CAWSPQGNQPQHF TRBJ1-5 NA TRBV30 NA
TGTGCCAGCAGTTTATCTGGGCCAGTCTATGGCTACACCTTC CASSLSGPVYGYTF TRBJ1-2 NA TRBV27 NA
TGTGCCAGCAGCTTAACCCCTAGCGGGAGTTGGTTAAATGAGCAGTTCTTC CASSLTPSGSWLNEQFF TRBJ2-1 TRBD2 TRBV7-2 NA
TGTGCCAGCAGCCCCCGTGGGGCGTCCTACAATGAGCAGTTCTTC CASSPRGASYNEQFF TRBJ2-1 NA TRBV11-3 many
TGTGCCAGCAGCTTAGGCTCCTCGGGCGGGGAGCTGTTTTTT CASSLGSSGGELFF TRBJ2-2 NA TRBV7-8 NA
TGTGCCAGCAGCCTAACTAGCGGGAGAAACTTTTATGAGCAGTTCTTC CASSLTSGRNFYEQFF TRBJ2-1 TRBD2 TRBV7-9 NA
TGCGCCAGCAGCTTGGCCCCCAACCCGGGTAGCACAGATACGCAGTATTTT CASSLAPNPGSTDTQYF TRBJ2-3 NA TRBV5-1 NA
TGTGCCAGCTCACCTTTAGCGGGGGGGCTTAATGAGCAGTTCTTC CASSPLAGGLNEQFF TRBJ2-1 TRBD2 TRBV18 NA
TGCAGTGCCCCCCGTTCCCACGAGCAGTACTTC CSAPRSHEQYF TRBJ2-7 NA TRBV20-1 once
TGTGCCAGCAGCTTAGGGGGAGGGGTGGGCACTGAAGCTTTCTTT CASSLGGGVGTEAFF TRBJ1-1 NA TRBV7-8 NA
TGTGCCAGCAGTCTACGACTAGCGGGAGAGGGGGAGACCCAGTACTTC CASSLRLAGEGETQYF TRBJ2-5 TRBD2 TRBV2 NA
TGTGCCAGTAGTTTGCGGGGGGCCTATGAGCAGTTCTTC CASSLRGAYEQFF TRBJ2-1 TRBD2 TRBV19 NA
TGTGCCAGCAGCCTCTACCTCCGGGACAGGGGTAACGAGCAGTACTTC CASSLYLRDRGNEQYF TRBJ2-7 TRBD1 TRBV3-1/TRBV3-2 NA
TGTGCCAGCAGCGTAGGGTCAGGGGGTGGGTTTACAGATACGCAGTATTTT CASSVGSGGGFTDTQYF TRBJ2-3 TRBD1 TRBV9 NA
TGTGCCAGCAGCCCCGGGGGGACAGGGGAAGCTTTCTTT CASSPGGTGEAFF TRBJ1-1 TRBD1 TRBV3-1/TRBV3-2 NA
TGTGCCAGCTCACCAAAGGGACTAGCGGGAAACACAGATACGCAGTATTTT CASSPKGLAGNTDTQYF TRBJ2-3 TRBD2 TRBV18 NA
TGTGCCAGCAGCCCCAGGACAGGATTCTACGAGCAGTACTTC CASSPRTGFYEQYF TRBJ2-7 TRBD1 TRBV7-9 few
TGTGCCAGTAGTTTAGATGGGGGGAACTATGGCTACACCTTC CASSLDGGNYGYTF TRBJ1-2 NA TRBV27 NA
TGTGCCAGCAGCCCACGACAGGGGAACACCGGGGAGCTGTTTTTT CASSPRQGNTGELFF TRBJ2-2 TRBD1 TRBV11-1 NA
TGTGCCAGCAGCCAAGATGTGGAGTTCTATGGCTACACCTTC CASSQDVEFYGYTF TRBJ1-2 NA TRBV3-1/TRBV3-2 NA
TGTGCCAGCAGCTTAGGAGGGACAGAACATCTTTATAGCAATCAGCCCCAGCATTTT CASSLGGTEHLYSNQPQHF TRBJ1-5 TRBD1 TRBV11-3 few
TGTGCCAGCAGCTCTATTCAGTGGCCGGGGCAAGAGACCCAGTACTTC CASSSIQWPGQETQYF TRBJ2-5 NA TRBV11-2 NA
TGTGCCAGCAGCCAATTTGGGGGCGCGGGCAATCAGCCCCAGCATTTT CASSQFGGAGNQPQHF TRBJ1-5 NA TRBV16 NA
TGCGCCAGCAGCTTGATTCTAGCGGGGGAGGAGACCCAGTACTTC CASSLILAGEETQYF TRBJ2-5 TRBD2 TRBV5-1 NA
TGTGCCAGCAGCACCCTGCGGGGGGAGCAGTACTTC CASSTLRGEQYF TRBJ2-7 TRBD2 TRBV7-9 NA
TGTGCCTGGGGCCCGGGACAGGGGGCTGACGAGCAGTACTTC CAWGPGQGADEQYF TRBJ2-7 TRBD1 TRBV30 NA
TGTGCCAGCAAAATAGACCACGGGGGGACCCAGTACTTC CASKIDHGGTQYF TRBJ2-5 NA TRBV2 NA
TGTGCCAGCAGTTACAACAGGGTGACAGAGACCCAGTACTTC CASSYNRVTETQYF TRBJ2-5 NA TRBV6-5 NA
TGCGCCAGCAGCTACAGGGGGCAGCAAGAGACCCAGTACTTC CASSYRGQQETQYF TRBJ2-5 TRBD1 TRBV5-1 NA
TGCGCCAGCAGCTTTAATAGCGGGGAGCTGTTTTTT CASSFNSGELFF TRBJ2-2 NA TRBV5-1 NA
TGTGCCAGCTCACCCCTACAGGGGGCGCGGGGCACAGATACGCAGTATTTT CASSPLQGARGTDTQYF TRBJ2-3 TRBD1 TRBV18 NA
TGTGCCAGCAGCCCCAGGGGGCCCCGCGGTGAAGCTTTCTTT CASSPRGPRGEAFF TRBJ1-1 TRBD1 TRBV3-1/TRBV3-2 NA
TGTGCCACCAGCAGAGAAACAGGTGGAGCCTACGAGCAGTACTTC CATSRETGGAYEQYF TRBJ2-7 NA TRBV15 NA
TGTGCCAGCGGGCTGACGCGGGATAGGGCAGATACGCAGTATTTT CASGLTRDRADTQYF TRBJ2-3 NA TRBV2 NA
TGTGCCAGTAGTATTAGAGGACAGAGGATAACACTCAATCAGCCCCAGCATTTT CASSIRGQRITLNQPQHF TRBJ1-5 NA TRBV19 NA
TGTGCCAGCAGCAAAGGGCCCCTCCCGGGACTAGCGGGGGGCACAGATACGCAGTATTTT CASSKGPLPGLAGGTDTQYF TRBJ2-3 NA TRBV21-1 NA
TGTGCCAGCAGCCCAACATATAAGGCCACCGGGGGCTACACCTTC CASSPTYKATGGYTF TRBJ1-2 NA TRBV5-4 once
TGTGCCACCGGACTGAGCTCTGGAAACACCATATATTTT CATGLSSGNTIYF TRBJ1-3 NA TRBV2 NA
TGCGCCAGCAGCCCAGGTGCTTACGAGCAGTACTTC CASSPGAYEQYF TRBJ2-7 NA TRBV5-1 NA
TGCGCCAGCAGCTTGGTAGCGGGGAGAGGTGAGCAGTTCTTC CASSLVAGRGEQFF TRBJ2-1 TRBD2 TRBV5-1 NA
TGTGCCTGGACAGGGGGCGTCTATGGCTACACCTTC CAWTGGVYGYTF TRBJ1-2 TRBD1 TRBV30 NA
TGTGCCAGCAGTGCCCGGACAGGGCGGGCGACAGATACGCAGTATTTT CASSARTGRATDTQYF TRBJ2-3 TRBD1 TRBV27 NA
TGTGCCTGGAGCCCCGGGGTGTATGGCTACACCTTC CAWSPGVYGYTF TRBJ1-2 NA TRBV30 NA
TGCGCCACCCAGGCGAGCACAGATACGCAGTATTTT CATQASTDTQYF TRBJ2-3 NA TRBV10-2 NA
TGTGCCAGCAGCCGGAGTGGGACTAGCCTGTATGAGCAGTTCTTC CASSRSGTSLYEQFF TRBJ2-1 TRBD2 TRBV7-9 NA
TGCGCCAGCAGCGTACTAGCGGGGGGTAACGAGCAGTACTTC CASSVLAGGNEQYF TRBJ2-7 TRBD2 TRBV5-1 NA
TGTGCCAGCTCACCTCGGTTATCTAGCGGGACCAAAGAGACCCAGTACTTC CASSPRLSSGTKETQYF TRBJ2-5 TRBD2 TRBV18 NA
TGCACCAGCAGTGTTCTTCTGGGGGGTTCTGGGGCCAACGTCCTGACTTTC CTSSVLLGGSGANVLTF TRBJ2-6 NA TRBV1 few